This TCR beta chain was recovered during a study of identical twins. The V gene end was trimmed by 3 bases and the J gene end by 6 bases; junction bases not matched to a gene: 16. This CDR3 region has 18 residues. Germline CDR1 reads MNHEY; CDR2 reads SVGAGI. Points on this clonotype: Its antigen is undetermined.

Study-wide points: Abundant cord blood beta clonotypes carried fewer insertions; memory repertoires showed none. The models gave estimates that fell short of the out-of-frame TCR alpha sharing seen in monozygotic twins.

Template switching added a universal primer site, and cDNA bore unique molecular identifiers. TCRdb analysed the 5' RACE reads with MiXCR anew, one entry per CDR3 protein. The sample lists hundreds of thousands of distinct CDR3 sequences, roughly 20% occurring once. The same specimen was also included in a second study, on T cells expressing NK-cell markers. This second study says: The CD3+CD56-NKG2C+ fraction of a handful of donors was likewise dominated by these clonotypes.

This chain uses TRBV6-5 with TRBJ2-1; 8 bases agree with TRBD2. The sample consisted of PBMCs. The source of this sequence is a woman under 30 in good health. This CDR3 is CASSYWSRRRGAGNEQFF. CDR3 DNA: TGTGCCAGCAGTTATTGGTCCCGCCGGCGGGGGGCGGGCAATGAGCAGTTCTTC.